One sample yielded the 22 T cell receptor beta chains listed below, sequenced in a study of cytomegalovirus exposure and HLA in healthy donors. Assay: immunoSEQ multiplex PCR; the TCRdb copy retains only in-frame clones and omits some. Of around 150,000 clones listed, 85% to 90% are singletons. Sequencing was done on a sample of PBMCs. The receptors derive from a woman aged 18-29 years in good health and CMV-seropositive.

The V call is TRBV7-8, the J call TRBJ2-2; 9 positions match TRBD1. CDR3 size: 18 residues. Germline V CDR1 and CDR2: SGHVS, FQNEAQ. Trimming removed 5 bases from V and 4 bases from J; junction bases left unmatched: 14. CDR3 sequence reads: CASSKDTGGVSGTGELFF. In nucleotides, the CDR3 is TGTGCCAGCAGCAAAGACACAGGGGGCGTTTCGGGCACCGGGGAGCTGTTTTTT.

This sequence joins TRBV2 and TRBJ1-1; D call uncertain. CDR3 size: 14 residues. Trimming shortened V by 6 bases and J by 1 base, and 12 bases separated the two germline ends. From germline, CDR1 is SNHLY and CDR2 FYNNEI. This chain's CDR3 is CASSLVHSNTEAFF. In DNA, the CDR3 is TGTGCCAGCAGCCTCGTGCACTCGAACACTGAAGCTTTCTTT.

The rearrangement links TRBV7-2 to TRBJ1-1; maybe TRBD1 (6 bases). In germline, CDR1 is SGHTA, CDR2 FQGNSA. There are 15 residues in the CDR3. The ends were cut back, 1 base at V and 6 bases at J, with 15 bases in the middle. CDR3 amino acids: CASSLEPGVRAEAFF. CDR3 in DNA: TGTGCCAGCAGCTTAGAACCAGGGGTAAGGGCTGAAGCTTTCTTT.

The J gene is TRBJ2-5, the V gene TRBV5-1; 12 nucleotides align to TRBD2. Germline V lookup: CDR1 SGHRS, CDR2 YFSETQ. With V trimmed by 3 bases and J by 5 bases, 5 bases remained unmatched. The CDR3 consists of 15 residues. As DNA, the CDR3 is TGCGCCAGCAGCTCGACTAGCGGGAGTGGGGAGACCCAGTACTTC. Translated, it gives CASSSTSGSGETQYF.

J is TRBJ2-7 and V is TRBV27; TRBD2 matches at 13 bases. Looked up from germline, CDR1 is MNHEY and CDR2 is SMNVEV (reference sequence). The CDR3 is 18 amino acids. Unmatched junction bases numbered 14, after V lost 5 bases and J lost 4 bases. The CDR3 spells CASSVDGTSGISGYEQYF. For the CDR3, the DNA is TGTGCCAGCAGTGTCGACGGGACTAGCGGGATTTCTGGGTACGAGCAGTACTTC.

The chain combines TRBV6-1 with TRBJ2-7; D is undetermined. CDR3 length: 13 amino acids. V was pared by 3 bases and J by 2 bases, with 8 bases between. In germline, CDR1 is MNHNS, CDR2 SASEGT. CDR3 DNA: TGTGCCAGCAGTGAGTTTACGGCCTACGAGCAGTACTTC. Amino acids: CASSEFTAYEQYF.

The chain has TRBV5-1 and TRBJ1-4, with 9 bases fitting TRBD1. V shed 4 bases and J 0 bases; nucleotides not matched to a gene: 10. Germline V CDR1 and CDR2: SGHRS, YFSETQ. CDR3 length equals 18 residues. The CDR3 spells CASSRQGTGIATNEKLFF. For the CDR3, the DNA is TGCGCCAGCAGCCGCCAAGGGACAGGGATTGCAACTAATGAAAAACTGTTTTTT.

This chain's CDR3 is CASSIGSRGANVLTF. As DNA, the CDR3 is TGTGCCAGTAGTATTGGTTCGCGTGGGGCCAACGTCCTGACTTTC. This sequence joins TRBV19 and TRBJ2-6; D gene uncertain. CDR1 is LNHDA and CDR2 is SQIVND in the germline V gene (reference sequence). The CDR3 covers 15 residues. Trimming took 3 bases from V and 3 from J, leaving 9 bases between them.

The chain couples TRBV27 to TRBJ2-1; TRBD2 aligns across 8 bases. Trimming took 1 base from V and 7 from J; bases not matched to a gene: 6. Germline CDR1 is MNHEY and CDR2 is SMNVEV (reference sequence). There are 15 residues in the CDR3. This CDR3 is CASSLFSGIVNEQFF. CDR3 coding DNA: TGTGCCAGCAGTTTATTTAGCGGGATAGTAAATGAGCAGTTCTTC.

The CDR3 loop reads CATLQDYTDTQYF. CDR3 DNA: TGTGCCACCCTTCAAGACTACACAGATACGCAGTATTTT. V is TRBV6-6 and J is TRBJ2-3; weak D call: TRBD2 (5 bases). This CDR3 has 13 amino acids. CDR1 and CDR2 (germline): MNHNY, SVGAGI (reference sequence). Trimming took off 10 bases at V and 2 bases at J, with 13 bases between the two ends.

This chain links TRBV6-5 with TRBJ2-1; 10 bases fit TRBD2. The V gene end was trimmed by 5 bases and the J gene end by 6 bases; junction bases not matched to a gene: 7. This CDR3 has 15 amino acids. The V gene's germline CDR1 is MNHEY and CDR2 SVGAGI. The CDR3 is CASSPLAGDLNEQFF. The CDR3 DNA sequence: TGTGCCAGCAGTCCCCTAGCGGGAGATCTCAATGAGCAGTTCTTC.

The chain employs TRBV7-3 and TRBJ2-1; TRBD1 matches at 9 bases. Germline V gives CDR1 SGHTA, CDR2 FQGTGA. Losses at the gene ends were 3 bases for V and 1 base for J; bases not matched to a gene: 1. This CDR3 has 15 residues. CDR3 amino acids: CASSLGQGSYNEQFF. CDR3 bases: TGTGCCAGCAGCTTGGGACAGGGTTCCTACAATGAGCAGTTCTTC.

V and J are TRBV15 and TRBJ2-1, with 12 bases lining up with TRBD2. Germline-derived CDR1 and CDR2 are LNHNV and YYDKDF (reference sequence). V dropped 2 bases and J dropped 6; count of bases not matched to a gene: 2. This CDR3 contains 15 residues. For the CDR3, the DNA is TGTGCCACCAGCAGAAGGACTAGCGGGACCAATGAGCAGTTCTTC. This encodes CATSRRTSGTNEQFF.

The chain joins TRBV2 to TRBJ2-1; D is possibly TRBD2 (6 bases). From germline, CDR1 is SNHLY and CDR2 FYNNEI. V was cut by 4 bases and J by 4 bases, with 11 bases left in between. This CDR3 is built from 14 residues. The CDR3 DNA reads as TGTGCCAGCAGTGTTTCTAGCGAGTACAATGAGCAGTTCTTC. Protein: CASSVSSEYNEQFF.

This chain connects TRBV7-9 to TRBJ1-2; 8 nucleotides match TRBD1. Germline V gene sequence: CDR1 SEHNR, CDR2 FQNEAQ (reference sequence). This CDR3 contains 16 residues. With 1 base clipped from V and 6 bases from J, the junction kept 10 bases outside the gene matches. For the CDR3, the DNA is TGTGCCAGCAGCTTAGAGCGGCCAGGGGGCGAGGATGGCTACACCTTC. As protein: CASSLERPGGEDGYTF.

The chain couples TRBV9 to TRBJ2-2, with D possibly being TRBD1 (6 bases). Germline assignment: CDR1 SGDLS and CDR2 YYNGEE. This CDR3 contains 17 residues. The V and J ends lost 1 base and 0 bases respectively, with 13 bases between them. CDR3 sequence reads: CASSVLQGTTNTGELFF. DNA of the CDR3: TGTGCCAGCAGCGTACTGCAGGGGACGACGAACACCGGGGAGCTGTTTTTT. Full variable domain (rest looked up from reference TRBV9 and TRBJ2-2): DSGVTQTPKHLITATGQRVTLRCSPRSGDLSVYWYQQSLDQGLQFLIQYYNGEERAKGNILERFSAQQFPDLHSELNLSSLELGDSALYFCASSVLQGTTNTGELFFGEGSRLTVL.

The chain employs TRBV5-1 and TRBJ1-1, with unresolved D. Trimming pared 0 bases from V and 0 bases from J, leaving 6 bases between. The CDR3 runs 14 residues. Germline V gives CDR1 SGHRS, CDR2 YFSETQ. CDR3 nucleotides: TGCGCCAGCAGCTTGGGTATATTGAACACTGAAGCTTTCTTT. It yields the protein CASSLGILNTEAFF.

The chain links TRBV7-9 to TRBJ1-2; D unclear. The V gene's germline CDR1 is SEHNR and CDR2 FQNEAQ (reference sequence). There are 14 residues in the CDR3. The V and J ends lost 0 bases and 1 base respectively, with 6 bases between them. Here the CDR3 DNA reads TGTGCCAGCAGCTTAGCGATAGTTAACTATGGCTACACCTTC. This translates into CASSLAIVNYGYTF.

This clone was observed a few times. The chain combines TRBV18 with TRBJ2-5; no definite D call. V was trimmed by 3 bases and J by 5 bases, leaving 16 bases between them. From germline, CDR1 is KGHSH and CDR2 LQKENI. The CDR3 spans 15 residues. The CDR3 sequence is CASSPQDKSGETQYF. CDR3 bases: TGTGCCAGCTCACCCCAAGACAAGTCTGGGGAGACCCAGTACTTC.

This sequence joins TRBV7-9 and TRBJ2-1, with D maybe TRBD1 (6 bases). CDR1 and CDR2 (germline): SEHNR, FQNEAQ (reference sequence). The CDR3 consists of 17 residues. Trimming cost V 3 bases and J 11 bases, with 26 bases left between them. The DNA for the CDR3 is TGTGCCAGCAGCTTCCCTAAGACAGGTGCCCTAGCTGGGAAGCAGTTCTTC. Translating gives CASSFPKTGALAGKQFF. The full variable domain, in which reference TRBV7-9 and TRBJ2-1 provide the parts outside the CDR3, is DTGVSQNPRHKITKRGQNVTFRCDPISEHNRLYWYRQTLGQGPEFLTYFQNEAQLEKSRLLSDRFSAERPKGSFSTLEIQRTEQGDSAMYLCASSFPKTGALAGKQFFGPGTRLTVL.

V and J are TRBV30 and TRBJ1-5; D might be TRBD1 (6 bases). This CDR3 contains 14 residues. Deletions cut 3 bases from V and 6 bases from J, with 15 bases between. The germline V gene encodes CDR1 GTSNPN and CDR2 SVGIG (reference sequence). The CDR3 DNA sequence: TGTGCCTGGAGCGCCGGACAGTCTGGTCAGCCCCAGCATTTT. Protein: CAWSAGQSGQPQHF.

The chain links TRBV30 to TRBJ1-2, with 8 bases that match TRBD1. V gave up 4 bases and J gave up 5 bases; unmatched junction bases: 6. The length of the CDR3 is 13 residues. CDR1 is GTSNPN, CDR2 SVGIG, per germline (reference sequence). CDR3 in amino acids: CAWTGQGIYGYTF. CDR3 sequence (DNA): TGTGCCTGGACAGGACAGGGCATATATGGCTACACCTTC. The full variable domain, rest sourced from reference TRBV30 and TRBJ1-2, is SQTIHQWPATLVQPVGSPLSLECTVEGTSNPNLYWYRQAAGRGLQLLFYSVGIGQISSEVPQNLSASRPQDRQFILSSKKLLLSDSGFYLCAWTGQGIYGYTFGSGTRLTVV.